This TCR beta chain was profiled in a study of synovial regulatory T cells in juvenile arthritis. Whole-study findings and limits: iaTreg TCR repertoires were largely private across patients and partially overlapped synovial Teff and blood CPL.

Profiled with immunoSEQ multiplex PCR; TCRdb holds only in-frame clones, not every one. The sample totals just under 10,000 clones. On this clone: Its target is not known.

The CDR3 is made up of 15 amino acids. DNA was not recorded. Germline V lookup: CDR1 SGHVS, CDR2 FNYEAQ. The sequence came from a donor younger than 30 with juvenile idiopathic arthritis. The chain joins TRBV7-6 to TRBJ2-7. The sequencing input was Treg cells from blood. The subset denotes: remaining (HLA-DR-negative) circulating blood Treg cells. This chain's CDR3 is CASSLASGVRYEQYF.